The 23 T cell receptor beta chains below all came from one sample that was sequenced in a study of CD8 T cells in ankylosing spondylitis. No antigens are known for them. TCRdb passed the 5' RACE reads through MiXCR, listing each CDR3 protein once. The profile covers fewer than 650,000 distinct CDR3 sequences, with approximately 12% appearing a single time and approximately 7% taken by the ten largest. Study outcomes and limitations: Roughly 8 highly homologous variants made up a TCR beta motif, and this motif appeared characteristic of ankylosing spondylitis blood.

Sequencing used blood, either unsorted or a sorted T cell fraction (not recorded which). All receptors come from a male donor with ankylosing spondylitis.

This chain uses TRBV2 with TRBJ1-2, with D unclear. Germline CDR1 reads SNHLY; CDR2 reads FYNNEI. The CDR3 has 13 residues. V was trimmed by 4 bases and J by 3 bases, leaving 9 bases between them. DNA of the CDR3: TGTGCCAGCAGTGTACAGAGAGACTATGGCTACACCTTC. Translating gives CASSVQRDYGYTF.

This clonotype was seen repeatedly, ten times or more. This sequence joins TRBV7-6 and TRBJ2-1; TRBD2 agrees at 8 bases. The CDR3 contains 14 residues. With V trimmed by 5 bases and J by 8 bases, 8 bases remained unmatched. Germline V gene data show CDR1 as SGHVS and CDR2 as FNYEAQ. The CDR3 DNA is TGTGCCAGCAGCCTAAGGACTAGCAGGGATGAGCAGTTCTTC. It translates to CASSLRTSRDEQFF.

The J gene is TRBJ1-6, the V gene TRBV5-1, with D possibly matching TRBD1 (5 bases). The length of the CDR3 is 15 residues. The germline CDR1 and CDR2 sequences are SGHRS and YFSETQ. The V gene lost 4 bases and the J gene lost 8 bases, with 16 bases spanning the gap. The CDR3 nucleotides read TGCGCCAGCAGCACCGGTCCGGGGCGAGATTCACCCCTCCACTTT. Translating it yields CASSTGPGRDSPLHF.

This chain links TRBV20-1 with TRBJ2-7, with 8 positions matching TRBD1. The CDR3 covers 15 residues. Per the germline V gene, CDR1 is DFQATT and CDR2 is SNEGSKA (reference sequence). Trimming at V came to 2 bases and at J to 4 bases, leaving 10 bases not matched to a gene. As DNA, the CDR3 is TGCAGTGCTAGATACCGGGACAGGATTACTTACGAGCAGTACTTC. It codes for CSARYRDRITYEQYF.

This chain connects TRBV3-1 to TRBJ2-7; 7 bases are shared with TRBD1. Germline loops: CDR1 LGHDT, CDR2 YNNKEL (reference sequence). Trimming removed 2 bases from V and 4 bases from J; junction bases left unmatched: 2. The CDR3 spans 13 residues. The CDR3 region has the DNA TGTGCCAGCAGCCAACTGACAGGGTACGAGCAGTACTTC. Encoded protein: CASSQLTGYEQYF.

The V and J genes are TRBV14 and TRBJ2-7; maybe TRBD1 (5 bases). V was cut by 0 bases and J by 7 bases, with 16 bases left in between. The CDR3 is 15 residues long. Germline V gene data show CDR1 as SGHDN and CDR2 as FVKESK. The chain's CDR3 is CASSQEDSAAGEQYF. As DNA, the CDR3 is TGTGCCAGCAGCCAAGAAGACAGTGCAGCTGGGGAGCAGTACTTC. The entire variable domain, with the rest obtained from reference TRBV14 and TRBJ2-7, is as follows: EAGVTQFPSHSVIEKGQTVTLRCDPISGHDNLYWYRRVMGKEIKFLLHFVKESKQDESGMPNNRFLAERTGGTYSTLKVQPAELEDSGVYFCASSQEDSAAGEQYFGPGTRLTVT.

This clonotype was seen repeatedly, ten times or more. The chain recombines TRBV12-3 or TRBV12-4 with TRBJ1-1; no firm D call. The germline V and J ends were trimmed by 1 base and 11 bases, with 11 bases remaining between them. The CDR3 runs 12 residues. CDR3 DNA: TGTGCCAGCAGTTTAGAAGGTTCGGGGGCTTTCTTT. It encodes CASSLEGSGAFF.

The J gene is TRBJ1-3, the V gene TRBV20-1; maybe TRBD1 (5 bases). CDR1 and CDR2 from the germline V gene are DFQATT and SNEGSKA (reference sequence). The CDR3 consists of 15 residues. Trimming removed 1 base from V and 0 bases from J, with 10 bases in between. The CDR3 region has the DNA TGCAGTGCTAGAGGGCAGGGATACTCTGGAAACACCATATATTTT. It codes for CSARGQGYSGNTIYF.

In its sample, this clonotype was seen many times. This chain uses TRBV12-3 or TRBV12-4 with TRBJ1-1, with 8 bases aligning to TRBD1. The CDR3 is made up of 13 amino acids. The J segment lost 7 bases and the V segment lost 5 bases, leaving 6 bases of the junction unmatched. This CDR3 reads CASSRTGMLEAFF. CDR3 nucleotide sequence: TGTGCCAGCAGTCGGACAGGGATGCTTGAAGCTTTCTTT.

This clonotype was counted a few times. This sequence joins TRBV5-1 and TRBJ1-2; D unclear. V was cut by 4 bases and J by 5 bases, with 18 bases left in between. The CDR3 has 15 amino acids. CDR1 is SGHRS and CDR2 is YFSETQ in the germline V gene. The CDR3 loop reads CASSLSVSTRYGYTF. The CDR3 bases are TGCGCCAGCAGCCTCTCCGTATCAACGCGATATGGCTACACCTTC.

The rearrangement uses TRBV10-3 and TRBJ1-1; 7 bases align to TRBD1. V was pared by 7 bases and J by 2 bases, with 7 bases of the junction left unmatched. This CDR3 region has 14 residues. Germline CDR1 ENHRY, CDR2 SYGVKD. The chain's CDR3 is CAITRDSDNTEAFF. CDR3 nucleotides: TGTGCCATCACCAGGGACAGTGACAACACTGAAGCTTTCTTT.

In this sample, this clonotype turned up a few times. The chain is built from TRBV7-2 and TRBJ1-2, with D perhaps matching TRBD1 (6 bases). Germline V gives CDR1 SGHTA, CDR2 FQGNSA. The CDR3 spans 14 residues. Trimming took 5 bases from V and 4 from J, leaving 14 bases between them. The CDR3 region is CASSQSGVFYGYTF. CDR3 sequence (DNA): TGTGCCAGCAGCCAATCAGGGGTTTTCTATGGCTACACCTTC.

This clonotype appeared many times. The CDR3 coding sequence is TGCAGCGTTGAAAGTCAGATTAACACTGAAGCTTTCTTT. Its protein product is CSVESQINTEAFF. The gene calls are TRBV29-1 and TRBJ1-1, with D unclear. CDR1 SQVTM and CDR2 ANQGSEA come from the germline V gene. CDR3 length: 13 residues. V was cut by 2 bases and J by 2 bases, with 9 bases left in between.

The chain has TRBV2 and TRBJ2-7; D unclear. V lost 6 bases, J lost 0 bases, and 6 bases lay in between. The germline CDR1 and CDR2 sequences are SNHLY and FYNNEI. The CDR3 is made up of 12 amino acids. The CDR3 DNA reads as TGTGCCAGCAGGCCGAGCTCCTACGAGCAGTACGTC. The encoded protein is CASRPSSYEQYV.

The chain carries TRBV6-1 and TRBJ2-2; TRBD1 might be the D (5 bases). Deletions cut 3 bases from V and 6 bases from J, with 17 bases between. The germline V gene encodes CDR1 MNHNS and CDR2 SASEGT. The CDR3 sequence is 16 residues long. The CDR3 is CASSDPPVDSSGELFF. In nucleotides, the CDR3 is TGTGCCAGCAGTGACCCCCCAGTCGACAGTTCCGGGGAGCTGTTTTTT.

The chain has TRBV5-1 and TRBJ1-1; a possible D gene is TRBD1 (6 bases). Germline V gene lookup returns CDR1 SGHRS and CDR2 YFSETQ. Trimming cost V 4 bases and J 11 bases, with 18 bases left between them. The CDR3 loop spans 13 amino acids. CDR3 sequence: CASSKDSPGGAFF. CDR3 sequence (DNA): TGCGCCAGCAGCAAGGACAGCCCTGGGGGGGCTTTCTTT.

This clonotype was counted between two and nine times. This chain uses TRBV9 with TRBJ2-3, with 9 bases matching TRBD2. The V segment lost 3 bases and the J segment 7 bases; nucleotides outside the gene matches: 9. Germline CDR1 SGDLS, CDR2 YYNGEE. The CDR3 has 15 residues. CDR3 amino acids: CASSGLAGVINTQYF. The CDR3 DNA sequence: TGTGCCAGCAGCGGATTAGCGGGAGTTATTAATACGCAGTATTTT.

The chain carries TRBV14 and TRBJ1-1; possible D gene TRBD1, 5 bases. This CDR3 contains 13 residues. The V gene's germline CDR1 is SGHDN and CDR2 FVKESK. Trimming cost V 2 bases and J 7 bases, with 11 bases left between them. CDR3 in amino acids: CASSQQGIGEAFF. CDR3 DNA: TGTGCCAGCAGCCAACAGGGTATCGGTGAAGCTTTCTTT.

This clonotype has a handful of counts. The V gene is TRBV5-1, the J gene TRBJ1-1; weak D call: TRBD1 (5 bases). The V gene's germline CDR1 is SGHRS and CDR2 YFSETQ. Trimming stripped 1 base from V and 1 base from J, with 20 bases between. CDR3 length: 18 residues. CDR3 in amino acids: CASSLFYLGGSRNTEAFF. The CDR3 DNA sequence: TGCGCCAGCAGCTTGTTTTACCTCGGGGGATCACGGAACACTGAAGCTTTCTTT.

This clonotype was detected many times. The gene calls are TRBV12-3 or TRBV12-4 and TRBJ2-7; 10 bases match TRBD1. V lost 5 bases and J lost 5; bases outside the gene matches: 9. This CDR3 region has 15 residues. The CDR3 loop reads CASSPRTGGVDEQYF. Written as DNA, the CDR3 is TGTGCCAGCAGTCCCCGGACAGGGGGGGTGGACGAGCAGTACTTC.

This rearrangement joins TRBV5-1 to TRBJ2-3, with a possible D match to TRBD2 (5 bases). CDR3 length equals 14 residues. Germline V CDR1 and CDR2: SGHRS, YFSETQ. V was cut by 4 bases and J by 6 bases, with 15 bases left in between. CDR3 in DNA: TGCGCCAGCAGCCGGAGGAGCGGTGGGGATACGCAGTATTTT. Its protein is CASSRRSGGDTQYF.

In this sample, this clonotype turned up a few times. This rearrangement joins TRBV27 to TRBJ2-5; 8 nucleotides align to TRBD1. Trimming removed 1 base from V and 7 bases from J; junction bases left unmatched: 8. The CDR3 has 15 residues. Germline CDR1 MNHEY, CDR2 SMNVEV (reference sequence). CDR3 nucleotide sequence: TGTGCCAGCAGTTTATACGGGGGACAGGAGGGGACCCAGTACTTC. Translating gives CASSLYGGQEGTQYF.

The chain carries TRBV7-9 and TRBJ2-3, with 7 bases that match TRBD2. This CDR3 has 14 amino acids. Germline CDR1 is SEHNR and CDR2 is FQNEAQ (reference sequence). CDR3 sequence reads: CAFSSVGGTDTQYF. CDR3 in DNA: TGTGCTTTCTCCTCTGTGGGGGGGACAGATACGCAGTATTTT. Combining the CDR3 with reference TRBV7-9 and TRBJ2-3 gives the whole variable domain DTGVSQNPRHKITKRGQNVTFRCDPISEHNRLYWYRQTLGQGPEFLTYFQNEAQLEKSRLLSDRFSAERPKGSFSTLEIQRTEQGDSAMYLCAFSSVGGTDTQYFGPGTRLTVL.